This record concerns one T cell receptor beta chain sequence. No cognate antigen has been identified for it. There are no base qualities to consult, and no much larger clone falls within one base. Participants in the prospective study were enrolled through a virtual design, were aged roughly 18 to 100 years, and lived in 20 to 30 United States geographic areas. Cohort assignment in the prospective study relied on participant-reported clinical history from a screening survey and a study questionnaire. ImmuneRACE Cohort 3 recovered participants were defined by two consecutive negative NP/OP PCR tests, healthcare professional clearance, or symptom resolution. Mobile phlebotomists in the prospective study collected whole blood, serum and a nasopharyngeal or oropharyngeal swab from every participant. Additional blood draws and questionnaires over an approximately 2-month period could optionally be provided by prospective study participants. Before DNA extraction, blood samples from the prospective study were shipped at room temperature or frozen.

V drops 0 bases and J drops 7 bases, leaving 7 bases in between. Reading from cysteine to phenylalanine, the CDR3 counts 13 amino acids. CDR3 DNA only is kept here, 39 bases in frame from base 1. CDR1 SGHTA and CDR2 FQGTGA were looked up in the germline V gene. TCRbeta CDR3 regions were amplified from genomic DNA by means of the immunoSEQ Assay, a bias-controlled multiplex PCR. The authors' pipeline ran thus. Nucleated cell counts per sample were estimated from amplification of reference gene primers within the assay. Sequence reads were collapsed and filtered to measure the absolute abundance of every unique TCRbeta CDR3 rearrangement. For each sample, productive Simpson clonality was calculated as the square root of Simpson's diversity index over productive rearrangements. In its TCRdb copy, this immuneACCESS table keeps in-frame sequences only and misses some clones. Where compared with another copy, unresolved V genes explain less than half of these, and the others have no known cause. V and J calls and clone size are given by that table; D and trimming were obtained from the DNA. This sample is represented by approximately 280,000 clones; roughly 86% of them were singletons. The ten largest clonotypes hold under 2.5% of the sample.

This sample is drawn from a study of blood T cell repertoires in COVID-19 (TCRdb year 2020). Background on the whole study: Samples from collaborators originated in the United States, Italy and Spain and spanned both the acute and convalescent phases of COVID-19. The prospective study material was composed of cDNA or gDNA derived from T cells, B-cell-depleted T cells, or PBMCs. Deeply sampled blood TCRbeta repertoires from subjects exposed to, actively infected with, or recovered from COVID-19 were included in the dataset. The repertoires were released in a freely available public database intended as a resource for research on the immune response to SARS-CoV-2. The samples were drawn from two sources: the first 160 participants of the ongoing ImmuneRACE study, and 1,254 subjects contributed by 6 global collaborators. Nearly every sample came with metadata listing a de-identified subject ID, COVID-19 status, age in years and sex. HLA class I and class II types, where available, came from metadata supplied by the sample provider rather than from assay-based typing.

Study-wide findings and limitations: Clinical and demographic metadata were provided uncurated, with the amount varying by source and participant.

The V and J segments used are TRBV7-3 and TRBJ2-1; the D gene identity is not certain. The TCR comes from a woman aged 60-75 years who had recovered from COVID-19. The material sequenced was PBMCs or T cells enriched from blood (not recorded which). The CDR3 loop reads CASSLTLRNEQFF. The nucleotides read TGTGCCAGCAGCTTAACCCTGCGAAATGAGCAGTTCTTC.